This TCR beta chain was found in a study of T cell responses to AZD1222 COVID-19 vaccine. Assay: immunoSEQ multiplex PCR; the TCRdb copy retains only in-frame clones and omits some. This sample's table has about 140,000 clones. Germline V gene sequence: CDR1 LGHDT, CDR2 YNNKEL (reference sequence). Trimming removed 5 bases from V and 9 bases from J; junction bases left unmatched: 11. This CDR3 has 16 amino acids. Study-wide findings and caveats: Donors in the cohort were predominantly white British and more often female, and clonal diversity was possibly underestimated. The reported proportion of spike-specific TCRs targeting unmutated variant regions was nearly half. Along spike, vaccine-associated CD4 TCRs were found throughout, with dominance at 160-218 and 743-854.

With respect to this clone: Its specificity is not known.

Specimen: peripheral blood. The sequence came from an adult in good health. The chain couples TRBV3-1 (or the pseudogene TRBV3-2) to TRBJ1-6; 9 bases map to TRBD1. The CDR3, as DNA: TGTGCCAGCAGCTACAGGACAGGGGAGATTGGTTCACCCCTCCACTTT. Encoded protein: CASSYRTGEIGSPLHF.